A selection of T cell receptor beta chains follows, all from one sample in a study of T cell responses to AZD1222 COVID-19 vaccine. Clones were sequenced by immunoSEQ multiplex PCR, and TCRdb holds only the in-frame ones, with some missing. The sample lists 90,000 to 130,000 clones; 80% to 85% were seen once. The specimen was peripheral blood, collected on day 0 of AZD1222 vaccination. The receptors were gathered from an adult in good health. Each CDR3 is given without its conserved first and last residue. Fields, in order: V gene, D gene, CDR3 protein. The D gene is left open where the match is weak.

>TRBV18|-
ASSPESGANVLT
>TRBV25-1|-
ASSALQGIGGYT
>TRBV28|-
ASSLPLGQPQH
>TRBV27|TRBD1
ASSFQGAGKNIQY
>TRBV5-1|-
ASSQHPGSKQY
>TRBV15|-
ATSRASGEQF
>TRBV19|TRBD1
ASSMDREGTQY
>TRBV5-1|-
ASSLAGSSGANVLT
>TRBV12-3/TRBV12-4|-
ASRGNFYEQY
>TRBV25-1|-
ASSGGTLLSNQPQH
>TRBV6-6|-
ASIPGGAAGELF
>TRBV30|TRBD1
AGNKVRRDRGQWPQH
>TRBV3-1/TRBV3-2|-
ASSLGEGVTEAF
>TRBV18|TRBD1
ASSRGDRGSYEQY
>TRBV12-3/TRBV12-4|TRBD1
ASSSDRGQPQH
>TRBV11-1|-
ASSLRGNFYEQY
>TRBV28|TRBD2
ASSSAGGLDEQY
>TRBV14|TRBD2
ASSSRGLGLAFTYEQY
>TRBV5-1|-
ASSLLQGYEQY
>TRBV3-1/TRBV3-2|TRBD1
ATTGTGGEKLF
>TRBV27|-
ASSFAGLGRSPLH
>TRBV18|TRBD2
ASSPAGVSYNEQF
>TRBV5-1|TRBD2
ASSTGLAGGRETQY
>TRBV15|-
ATSEGRQVKNEQF
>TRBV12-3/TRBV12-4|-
ASSFGGEITIY
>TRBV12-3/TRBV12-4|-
ASSWRDNYGYT
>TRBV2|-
ASRRDYNYGYT
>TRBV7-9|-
ASSSEGGYT
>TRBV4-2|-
ASSQATGLLYEQY
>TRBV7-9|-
ASSSARTQTNTEAF
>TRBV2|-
ASSEVGGTEKLF
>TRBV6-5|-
ASSARGSGTGELF
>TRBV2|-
ASSEIISSYEQY
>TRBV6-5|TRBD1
ASRGTGGDTQY
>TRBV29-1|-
SVEARGGGDYGYT
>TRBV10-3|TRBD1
AISAGDSSVPNYGYT
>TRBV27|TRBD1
ASSPLPFTGEGKF
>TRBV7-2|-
ASSLAVEGANVLT
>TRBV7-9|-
ASSPSFNYGYT
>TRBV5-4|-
ASSPTGYFYGYT
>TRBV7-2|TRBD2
ASSLWWEGSEQY
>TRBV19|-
ASSAAGQRSYEQY
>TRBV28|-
ASSGGAGDNSPLH
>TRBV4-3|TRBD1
ASSPQDRVKTEAF